This TCR beta chain was sequenced during a study of metastatic and nonmetastatic thyroid tumors. Overall study: For malignant and benign thyroid patients, tumor or nodule tissue and blood were the sources whose repertoires were compared.

All patients were treatment-naive before thyroid surgery. Per the study methods: A classifier of distant metastasis in papillary thyroid cancer was built from CDR3 differences (across clinicopathological groups). TCRdb re-called the PCR reads through MiXCR. Clone size and V and J calls follow TCRdb, not the original study. The table shows around 15,000 clones, with approximately 3.7% occurring only once. Study-wide results and caveats: Reported TCR beta diversity, measured in blood and tumor, was significantly higher for malignant thyroid tumors than for benign nodules.

The CDR3 is made up of 16 amino acids. Looked up from germline, CDR1 is MRHNA and CDR2 is SNTAGT. V lost 3 bases and J lost 9, with 18 bases in between. Comment on this clone: The antigen is unknown.

The sequence was collected from a female donor with papillary thyroid cancer or a benign thyroid nodule (not recorded which). Some clones in this sample may be carry-over from other donors' samples. The sample was tumor tissue. The rearrangement uses TRBV6-4 and TRBJ1-6; TRBD1 is a possible D gene (5 bases). The CDR3: CASSERGIPLSSPLHF. DNA for the CDR3: TGTGCCAGCAGTGAACGGGGGATACCACTCTCTTCACCCCTCCACTTT.